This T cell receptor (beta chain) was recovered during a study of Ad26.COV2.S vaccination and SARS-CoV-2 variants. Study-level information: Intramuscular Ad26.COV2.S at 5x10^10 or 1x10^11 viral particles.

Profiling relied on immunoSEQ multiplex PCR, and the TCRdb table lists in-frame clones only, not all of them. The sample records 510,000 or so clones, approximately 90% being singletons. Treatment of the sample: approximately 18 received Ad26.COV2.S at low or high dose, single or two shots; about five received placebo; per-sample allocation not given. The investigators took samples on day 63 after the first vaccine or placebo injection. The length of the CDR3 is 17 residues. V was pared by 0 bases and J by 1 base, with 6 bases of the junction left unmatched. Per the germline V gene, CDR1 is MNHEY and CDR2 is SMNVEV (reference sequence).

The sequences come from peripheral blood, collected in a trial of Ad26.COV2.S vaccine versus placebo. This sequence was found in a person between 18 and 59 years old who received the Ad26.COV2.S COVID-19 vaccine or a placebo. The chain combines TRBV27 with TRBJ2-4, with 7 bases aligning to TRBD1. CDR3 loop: CASSLSGTEMAKNIQYF. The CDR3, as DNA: TGTGCCAGCAGTTTATCAGGGACAGAGATGGCCAAAAACATTCAGTACTTC.